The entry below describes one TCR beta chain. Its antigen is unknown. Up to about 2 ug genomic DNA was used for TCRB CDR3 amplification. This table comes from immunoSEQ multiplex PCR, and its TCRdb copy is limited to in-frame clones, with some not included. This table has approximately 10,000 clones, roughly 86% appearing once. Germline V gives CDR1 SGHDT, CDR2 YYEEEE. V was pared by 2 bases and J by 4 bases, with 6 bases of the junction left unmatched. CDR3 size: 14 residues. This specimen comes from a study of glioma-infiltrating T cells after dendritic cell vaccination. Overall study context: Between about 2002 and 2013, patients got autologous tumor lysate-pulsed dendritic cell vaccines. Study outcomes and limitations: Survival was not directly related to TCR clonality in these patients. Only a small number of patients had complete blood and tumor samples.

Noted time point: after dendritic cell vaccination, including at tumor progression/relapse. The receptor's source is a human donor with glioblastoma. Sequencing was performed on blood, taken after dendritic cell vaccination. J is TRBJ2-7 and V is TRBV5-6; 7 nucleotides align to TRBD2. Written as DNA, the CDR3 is TGTGCCAGCAGCTTATTGACTAGCAGATACGAGCAGTACTTC. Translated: CASSLLTSRYEQYF.